Listed here are 20 T cell receptor beta chains from one sample, sequenced in a study of Graves' ophthalmopathy and Graves' hyperthyroidism. The sequenced template was RNA, covering the TCR beta CDR3 region. Scientists carried out first-round RT-PCR using HTBI primers and then a second-round multiplex PCR. Each CDR3 protein is one row after TCRdb ran MiXCR on the multiplex PCR reads. The sample holds roughly 1.1 million distinct CDR3 sequences; 35% to 45% are singletons and the top ten take approximately 10%. What was sequenced was peripheral blood or thyroid tissue (not recorded which). These receptors were taken from an adult man with Graves' hyperthyroidism.

V gene TRBV15 combines with J gene TRBJ2-5, with 7 bases that match TRBD1. The V and J ends lost 4 bases and 5 bases, in that order; junction bases with no gene match: 10. CDR3 length: 15 amino acids. Germline values: CDR1 LNHNV, CDR2 YYDKDF (reference sequence). As DNA, the CDR3 is TGTGCCACCAGCATAGGGGGCAGGGTCCAGGAGACCCAGTACTTC. Its translation: CATSIGGRVQETQYF.

This clonotype was counted many times. The V gene is TRBV7-2, the J gene TRBJ1-1; D is undetermined. Between the trimmed V and J ends, which lost 6 bases and 6 bases, there was a span of 17 bases. Germline CDR1 and CDR2: SGHTA and FQGNSA. The CDR3 extends over 14 amino acids. The CDR3 reads CASSSGPFESEAFF. In DNA, the CDR3 is TGTGCCAGCAGTTCCGGACCCTTTGAGTCTGAAGCTTTCTTT.

At least ten counts were recorded for this clonotype. The chain is built from TRBV4-3 and TRBJ2-5; D might be TRBD1 (5 bases). V was trimmed by 0 bases and J by 1 base, leaving 9 bases between them. Germline V CDR1 and CDR2: LGHNA, YSLEER. The CDR3 spans 15 residues. CDR3 amino acids: CASSQDTGPQETQYF. The DNA for the CDR3 is TGCGCCAGCAGCCAAGATACAGGACCCCAAGAGACCCAGTACTTC.

V is TRBV10-3 and J is TRBJ2-5; possibly TRBD1 for D (5 bases). The CDR3 totals 15 residues. The V gene's germline CDR1 is ENHRY and CDR2 SYGVKD. V gave up 10 bases and J gave up 3 bases, with 21 bases separating them. The CDR3 here is CASTHRRGSEETQYF. The DNA of the CDR3 is TGTGCCAGCACCCATAGAAGGGGTTCGGAAGAGACCCAGTACTTC.

This clonotype was counted at least ten times. This chain connects TRBV7-2 to TRBJ2-7; D remains unclear. The length of the CDR3 is 11 residues. Per germline, CDR1 SGHTA and CDR2 FQGNSA. Trimming left V 4 bases short and J 9 bases short, with 10 bases between. CDR3 DNA: TGTGCCAGCAGCTCGTCGCCGTGGCAGTACTTC. Translating gives CASSSSPWQYF.

This clonotype showed up many times. The genes are TRBV7-9 and TRBJ2-5; D unclear. The V end lost 7 bases, the J end lost 4 bases, and 13 bases lay between the germline ends. Germline loops: CDR1 SEHNR, CDR2 FQNEAQ (reference sequence). The CDR3 length is 13 residues. This chain's CDR3 is CASTPKGRETQYF. The CDR3, as DNA: TGTGCCAGCACCCCAAAGGGCAGAGAGACCCAGTACTTC.

Concerning this clonotype itself: This sequence may be a read error, since a much larger clone differs from it by one base. CDR3 sequence reads: CASSDDINSGNTIHF. The CDR3 DNA sequence: TGTGCCAGCAGCGACGACATCAACTCTGGAAACACCATACATTTT. The gene calls are TRBV9 and TRBJ1-3; D is undetermined. There are 15 residues in the CDR3. Looked up from germline, CDR1 is SGDLS and CDR2 is YYNGEE.

Comments on this clonotype: A single base separates this from a much larger clone, so it may be a read error. The V gene is TRBV14, the J gene TRBJ1-1; D gene unclear. Germline loops: CDR1 SGHDN, CDR2 FVKESK. This CDR3 comprises 15 residues. CDR3 loop: CACSQWLGADTEAFF. CDR3 nucleotides: TGTGCCTGCAGCCAATGGTTGGGAGCGGACACTGAAGCTTTCTTT.

CDR3 nucleotide sequence: TGCGCCAGCAGCTTAACGACAGGGAACAATGAGCAGTTCTTC. Protein product: CASSLTTGNNEQFF. The chain has TRBV5-1 and TRBJ2-1; 7 bases agree with TRBD1. The V and J ends lost 2 bases and 5 bases, in that order; junction bases with no gene match: 4. CDR3 length equals 14 residues. Germline V CDR1 and CDR2: SGHRS, YFSETQ.

In the case of this clonotype: Possible read error: a much larger clone is one base away. This chain links TRBV7-2 with TRBJ2-7; no definite D call. The CDR3 is 14 residues long. Deletions cut 4 bases from V and 5 bases from J, with 15 bases between. CDR1 and CDR2 from the germline V gene are SGHTA and FQGNSA. The DNA of the CDR3 is TGTGCCAGCAGCTCCACAGTAGGACGCAACGAGCAGTACTTC. Its translation is CASSSTVGRNEQYF.

This clonotype was seen ten or more times. The CDR3 DNA is TGTGCCAGTAGTTATCGCGGACGAGAGGAGACCCAGTACTTC. Translated: CASSYRGREETQYF. The genes are TRBV19 and TRBJ2-5; D unclear. Per germline, CDR1 LNHDA and CDR2 SQIVND (reference sequence). V was shortened by 5 bases and J by 5 bases, with 15 bases between the two germline ends. There are 14 residues in the CDR3.

In the case of this clonotype: With a much larger clone just one base away, this may be a read error. The chain joins TRBV2 to TRBJ1-2; unclear D gene. This CDR3 region has 13 residues. Germline V CDR1 and CDR2: SNHLY, FYNNEI. In nucleotides, the CDR3 is TGTGCCAGCAGTATAGGGTTTGACTATGGCTACGCCTTC. This codes for CASSIGFDYGYAF. Based on the CDR3 plus reference TRBV2 and TRBJ1-2, the full variable domain is EPEVTQTPSHQVTQMGQEVILRCVPISNHLYFYWYRQILGQKVEFLVSFYNNEISEKSEIFDDQFSVERPDGSNFTLKIRSTKLEDSAMYFCASSIGFDYGYAFGSGTRLTVV.

The rearrangement links TRBV7-9 to TRBJ2-3; D is perhaps TRBD2 (5 bases). Deletions cut 5 bases from V and 2 bases from J, with 11 bases between. CDR3 size: 14 residues. The germline gives CDR1 SEHNR, CDR2 FQNEAQ (reference sequence). In DNA, the CDR3 is TGTGCCAGCAGCGGAGCGGATCCCACAGATACGCAGTATTTT. It codes for CASSGADPTDTQYF.

The chain links TRBV7-2 to TRBJ2-2; no clear D. Trimming removed 4 bases at V and 9 bases at J, with 12 bases between. The CDR3 loop spans 13 amino acids. Germline CDR1 and CDR2: SGHTA and FQGNSA. The CDR3 reads CASSSPTRWELFF. The CDR3 DNA reads TGTGCCAGCAGCTCCCCGACACGGTGGGAGCTGTTTTTT. The entire variable domain, with the rest obtained from reference TRBV7-2 and TRBJ2-2, is as follows: GAGVSQSPSNKVTEKGKDVELRCDPISGHTALYWYRQSLGQGLEFLIYFQGNSAPDKSGLPSDRFSAERTGGSVSTLTIQRTQQEDSAVYLCASSSPTRWELFFGEGSRLTVL.

This clonotype was seen only once. The chain has TRBV15 and TRBJ1-3; D gene ambiguous. V lost 0 bases and J 0 bases, leaving 9 bases between the germline ends. The CDR3 length is 16 residues. Germline CDR1 LNHNV, CDR2 YYDKDF (reference sequence). Written as DNA, the CDR3 is TGTGCCACCAGCAGAGATATGGGCTCCTCTGGAAACACCATATATTTT. It encodes CATSRDMGSSGNTIYF.

This clonotype was seen at least ten times. The genes are TRBV7-9 and TRBJ2-5; 7 bases are shared with TRBD2. The CDR3 sequence is 15 residues long. J lost 6 bases, V lost 5 bases, and 12 bases had no gene match. Germline CDR1 is SEHNR and CDR2 is FQNEAQ (reference sequence). CDR3 sequence: CASSLAGVRGKTQYF. The CDR3 bases are TGTGCCAGCAGCCTCGCGGGGGTGCGTGGTAAGACCCAGTACTTC.

This chain joins TRBV27 and TRBJ2-5; TRBD2 agrees at 7 bases. This CDR3 spans 16 amino acids. V was pared by 7 bases and J by 3 bases, with 14 bases of the junction left unmatched. Per germline, CDR1 MNHEY and CDR2 SMNVEV (reference sequence). The CDR3: CASNKSPTSAKETQYF. CDR3 coding DNA: TGTGCCAGCAACAAATCCCCAACTAGCGCCAAAGAGACCCAGTACTTC.

The chain recombines TRBV2 with TRBJ1-5; 10 bases agree with TRBD1. CDR1 is SNHLY, CDR2 FYNNEI, per germline. The trim removed 6 bases at V and 5 bases at J, leaving 10 bases unmatched. The length of the CDR3 is 16 residues. CDR3 coding DNA: TGTGCCAGCAGGCTTTACGGGACAGGGGATCATCAGCCCCAGCATTTT. This codes for CASRLYGTGDHQPQHF.

This clonotype came up a few times. This sequence joins TRBV6-5 and TRBJ2-1; TRBD2 matches at 9 bases. The CDR3 sequence is 14 residues long. V lost 10 bases and J lost 5; bases outside the gene matches: 9. Per the germline V gene, CDR1 is MNHEY and CDR2 is SVGAGI. DNA of the CDR3: TGTGCCATCTCGAGCAAGCGGGGGGACAATGAGCAGTTCTTC. Translating gives CAISSKRGDNEQFF.

In the case of this clonotype: Given a much more abundant clone one base away, this may be a read error. The chain is built from TRBV7-2 and TRBJ2-5; D is unresolved. This CDR3 is built from 15 residues. Germline CDR1 reads SGHTA; CDR2 reads FQGNSA. V was pared by 1 base and J by 7 bases, with 16 bases between. The CDR3 DNA is TGTGCCAGCAGCTTAGGGCCCTCGGGTCCCGTGACCCAGTACTTC. It translates to CASSLGPSGPVTQYF. Drawing the rest from reference TRBV7-2 and TRBJ2-5, the complete variable domain is GAGVSQSPSNKVTEKGKDVELRCDPISGHTALYWYRQSLGQGLEFLIYFQGNSAPDKSGLPSDRFSAERTGGSVSTLTIQRTQQEDSAVYLCASSLGPSGPVTQYFGPGTRLLVL.